Each of the 3 T cell receptor beta chains below was sequenced from the same sample in a study of blood T cell repertoires in COVID-19. Assay: immunoSEQ multiplex PCR; the TCRdb copy retains only in-frame clones and omits some. This table has approximately 94,000 clones, about 82% appearing once. Sample: peripheral blood. These receptors all come from a man aged 50-60 years with active or convalescent COVID-19.

The CDR3 spells CASSGGGQETQYF. In nucleotides, the CDR3 is TGTGCCAGCTCAGGTGGAGGGCAAGAGACCCAGTACTTC. V is TRBV18 and J is TRBJ2-5; D is perhaps TRBD2 (6 bases). V was clipped by 5 bases and J by 2 bases, with 9 bases between them. The CDR3 spans 13 residues. Germline CDR1 is KGHSH and CDR2 is LQKENI.

This sequence joins TRBV27 and TRBJ2-1; 9 bases match TRBD2. The CDR3 length is 16 residues. Germline trimming cut 5 bases from V and 2 bases from J; bases unmatched to any gene: 7. The germline V gene has CDR1 MNHEY and CDR2 SMNVEV (reference sequence). In nucleotides, the CDR3 is TGTGCCAGCAGTCCCGTAGCGGGAGCCCCCTACAATGAGCAGTTCTTC. Its translation is CASSPVAGAPYNEQFF.

The J gene is TRBJ2-3, the V gene TRBV5-1, with TRBD1 as a possible D gene (5 bases). Germline V lookup: CDR1 SGHRS, CDR2 YFSETQ. The CDR3 extends over 15 amino acids. V was trimmed by 4 bases and J by 4 bases, leaving 16 bases between them. In DNA form, the CDR3 reads TGCGCCAGCAGCGTAGGGTCAGGGTTTCCAGATACGCAGTATTTT. Translating gives CASSVGSGFPDTQYF.